Included here is one TCR beta chain sequence, with context. Its antigen is unidentified. The data belong to a study of identical twins. General study results and limits: Models underpredicted monozygotic twin sharing of out-of-frame TCR alpha.

TCRdb recomputed calls from the 5' RACE reads with MiXCR, one row per CDR3 protein. This table holds around 530,000 distinct CDR3 sequences, roughly 15% found once. The CDR3 runs 17 residues. Trimming shortened V by 2 bases and J by 0 bases, and 16 bases separated the two germline ends. Germline CDR1 SGHAT, CDR2 FQNNGV. The sample also formed part of further work on yellow fever vaccine responses in identical twins.

The rearrangement joins TRBV11-2 to TRBJ1-1; possibly TRBD1 for D (6 bases). The TCR sequence derives from a woman younger than 30 in good health. Material: CD4+ T cells sorted from blood. The CDR3 DNA follows: TGTGCCAGCAGCTTATTAAGGGGGAGGGATCTGAACACTGAAGCTTTCTTT. It codes for CASSLLRGRDLNTEAFF.